This entry lists 17 T cell receptor beta chains sequenced from one sample in a study of read filtering for tumor transcriptome and immune sequencing. This library used roughly 400 ng RNA and molecular barcoded adaptors spanning alpha/delta and beta/gamma chains. TCRdb re-analysed the reads in MiXCR, keeping a single row per CDR3 protein. This sample carries around 33,000 distinct CDR3 sequences, 18% of them seen once, and the ten largest clones take 16%. Input material: a population of CD138-negative cells sorted from bone marrow. The receptors were sampled from a donor aged 40 or over with multiple myeloma.

Ten or more counts support this clonotype. The chain employs TRBV18 and TRBJ1-4; 10 bases are a match to TRBD1. After removal of 0 bases from V and 6 bases from J, the junction contained 4 bases not matched to a gene. From germline, CDR1 is KGHSH and CDR2 LQKENI. There are 16 residues in the CDR3. CDR3 bases: TGTGCCAGCTCACCACCGACCGGGACAGGGGATGAAAAACTGTTTTTT. It codes for CASSPPTGTGDEKLFF.

This clonotype has a count of ten or more. The chain combines TRBV5-1 with TRBJ2-3; TRBD2 matches 7 bases. The germline V gene has CDR1 SGHRS and CDR2 YFSETQ. CDR3 size: 17 residues. Germline trimming cut 3 bases from V and 3 bases from J; bases unmatched to any gene: 13. The CDR3 region is CASSSLLSGLLTDTQYF. In DNA, the CDR3 is TGCGCCAGCAGCTCCCTCCTTAGCGGGCTCCTTACAGATACGCAGTATTTT.

This clonotype was counted at least ten times. The chain links TRBV6-1 to TRBJ1-1; perhaps TRBD1 as D (6 bases). CDR3 size: 13 residues. Deletions cut 1 base from V and 8 bases from J, with 11 bases between. CDR1 and CDR2 from the germline V gene are MNHNS and SASEGT. The CDR3 nucleotides read TGTGCCAGCAGTGAAGGACAGGTGGGCGAAGCTTTCTTT. It yields the protein CASSEGQVGEAFF.

This clonotype was seen at least ten times. The V and J genes are TRBV25-1 and TRBJ2-5; no firm D call. The CDR3 is 14 amino acids. V lost 3 bases and J 2 bases, leaving 10 bases between the germline ends. The germline V gene has CDR1 MGHDK and CDR2 SYGVNS. The chain's CDR3 is CASSDLGRQETQYF. The CDR3 nucleotides read TGTGCCAGCAGTGACTTGGGAAGACAAGAGACCCAGTACTTC.

The table lists this clonotype with many counts. The chain employs TRBV29-1 and TRBJ2-7, with TRBD1 identical over 9 bases. J lost 3 bases, V lost 4 bases, and 7 bases had no gene match. CDR3 length equals 14 residues. Germline V lookup: CDR1 SQVTM, CDR2 ANQGSEA. The CDR3 is CSVVGQGYFYEQYF. CDR3 sequence (DNA): TGCAGCGTTGTGGGACAGGGATACTTCTACGAGCAGTACTTC.

This clonotype occurred many times. V is TRBV20-1 and J is TRBJ2-5, with 7 bases matching TRBD2. Germline V gene data show CDR1 as DFQATT and CDR2 as SNEGSKA (reference sequence). The CDR3 sequence is 13 residues long. CDR3 amino acids: CRPRGSSPETQYF. The CDR3 nucleotides are TGCAGGCCGCGGGGGTCTAGCCCAGAGACCCAGTACTTC.

This clonotype was recorded a few times. This may be a read error: a much more frequent sequence differs by one nucleotide. This sequence joins TRBV5-1 and TRBJ2-7, with D hard to call. Germline V gene lookup returns CDR1 SGHRS and CDR2 YFSETQ. With 1 base removed from V and 2 bases from J, the gap between germline ends came to 7 bases. The CDR3 runs to 13 residues. CDR3 sequence (DNA): TGCGCCAGCAGCTTGAACAGCCCCTACGAGCAGTACTTC. Amino acids: CASSLNSPYEQYF.

In this sample, this clonotype turned up a few times. The J gene is TRBJ2-7, the V gene TRBV5-1; 10 positions agree with TRBD1. Unmatched junction bases numbered 7, after V lost 4 bases and J lost 6 bases. This CDR3 has 14 amino acids. The germline gives CDR1 SGHRS, CDR2 YFSETQ. CDR3 DNA sequence: TGCGCCAGCAGCCGTGGCGGGGACAGGGGCGAGCAGTACTTC. Translating gives CASSRGGDRGEQYF.

The table lists this clonotype with many counts. The rearrangement joins TRBV6-5 to TRBJ2-7; unclear D gene. The germline CDR1 and CDR2 sequences are MNHEY and SVGAGI. The CDR3 spans 14 residues. Trimming cost V 4 bases and J 1 base, with 11 bases left between them. CDR3 DNA sequence: TGTGCCAGCAGTTTGGTCCTAGGTTCCTACGAGCAGTACTTC. It is translated as CASSLVLGSYEQYF.

A note on this clonotype: A junction boundary mismatches the germline segment, possibly from a read error. This chain joins TRBV28 and TRBJ2-6, with unresolved D. The CDR3 is 16 amino acids. Germline-derived CDR1 and CDR2 are MDHEN and SYDVKM. Here the CDR3 DNA reads TGTGCCAGCAGTTTATCCATCGAGCATGGAGCCAACGTCCCGACTTTC. Translation: CASSLSIEHGANVPTF.

This clonotype was picked up a small number of times. The V call is TRBV5-1, the J call TRBJ2-7; 9 bases match TRBD2. CDR1 and CDR2 from the germline V gene are SGHRS and YFSETQ. V lost 2 bases to trimming and J lost 5 bases; unmatched junction nucleotides: 2. The length of the CDR3 is 13 residues. The CDR3 sequence is CASSFAGGNEQYF. As DNA, the CDR3 is TGCGCCAGCAGCTTTGCGGGAGGGAACGAGCAGTACTTC.

The chain is built from TRBV25-1 and TRBJ2-5; D is uncertain. In germline, CDR1 is MGHDK, CDR2 SYGVNS. V was shortened by 5 bases and J by 2 bases, with 12 bases between the two germline ends. CDR3 size: 14 residues. The CDR3 spells CASSYLGSQETQYF. CDR3 bases: TGTGCCAGCAGTTACTTGGGAAGTCAAGAGACCCAGTACTTC.

This clonotype was seen many times. V and J are TRBV11-2 and TRBJ2-1; the match to TRBD1 covers 8 bases. J was trimmed by 4 bases and V by 7 bases; bases with no gene match: 6. Germline loops: CDR1 SGHAT, CDR2 FQNNGV. The CDR3 totals 14 residues. The DNA of the CDR3 is TGTGCCAGCATGAAGACAGGGGAGTACAATGAGCAGTTCTTC. Protein: CASMKTGEYNEQFF.

This sequence joins TRBV4-1 and TRBJ2-3, with 8 bases lining up with TRBD2. This CDR3 has 15 residues. CDR1 and CDR2 from the germline V gene are MGHRA and YSYEKL. V was clipped by 3 bases and J by 6 bases; unmatched bases: 8. As DNA, the CDR3 is TGCGCCAGCAGCCATCTTGGACTAGCCGCGGATACGCAGTATTTT. Protein sequence: CASSHLGLAADTQYF.

In its sample, this clonotype was seen many times. The genes are TRBV4-2 and TRBJ1-2; D remains ambiguous. This CDR3 is 15 amino acids long. The germline V gene encodes CDR1 LGHNA and CDR2 YNFKEQ. V lost 1 base to trimming and J lost 8 bases, with 17 bases between them. CDR3 DNA: TGTGCCAGCAGCCAAGCGGGCAGGCAGAGTGGGGGCTACACCTTC. It specifies CASSQAGRQSGGYTF.

This clonotype was detected ten times or more. The chain is built from TRBV5-4 and TRBJ2-5, with a tentative D call TRBD1 (5 bases). CDR1 SGHNT and CDR2 YYREEE come from the germline V gene (reference sequence). The CDR3 has 13 residues. Deletions cut 4 bases from V and 2 bases from J, with 9 bases between. In DNA, the CDR3 is TGTGCCAGCAGCGTTCAGGGACAAGAGACCCAGTACTTC. This sequence encodes CASSVQGQETQYF.

Note on this clonotype: Compared with germline, one end of the junction differs, possibly owing to a read error. This chain connects TRBV28 to TRBJ1-1, with TRBD1 as a possible D gene (5 bases). Germline-derived CDR1 and CDR2 are MDHEN and SYDVKM. The CDR3 has 15 amino acids. CDR3 in DNA: TGTGCTAGCTACCCGACGGGGGGAGCGAACAATGAAGCTTTCTTT. Translating it yields CASYPTGGANNEAFF.